This is a list of T cell receptor beta chains from one sample in a study of PD-1 blockade in classical Hodgkin lymphoma. TCRdb's table, derived via immunoSEQ multiplex PCR, lists solely in-frame clones and lacks some. The data contain roughly 20,000 clones, approximately 80% of them seen just once; the ten biggest clones take up approximately 40%. This specimen was peripheral blood mononuclear cells (PBMCs), taken before the fourth cycle of nivolumab. The receptor set was obtained from a human donor with classical Hodgkin lymphoma. The CDR3 runs from the conserved cysteine through the conserved F or W. The order of the fields is clone size, V gene, J gene, CDR3 protein. Some rows mark clone size as missing; the rest say once, few, many or name a class of expanded clone.

abundance: .
v_gene: TRBV30
j_gene: TRBJ2-6
CDR3aa: CAWCQGGSGANVLTF

abundance: .
v_gene: TRBV6-5
j_gene: TRBJ2-6
CDR3aa: CASSWVSGANVLTF

abundance: .
v_gene: TRBV5-1
j_gene: TRBJ1-1
CDR3aa: CASSAREGARAFF

abundance: .
v_gene: TRBV11-2
j_gene: TRBJ2-5
CDR3aa: CASSKQGQGGRETQYF

abundance: .
v_gene: TRBV29-1
j_gene: TRBJ1-1
CDR3aa: CSVSRGQGDTEAFF

abundance: .
v_gene: TRBV6-1
j_gene: TRBJ1-3
CDR3aa: CASEGDSGNTIYF

abundance: medium-sized
v_gene: TRBV12-5
j_gene: TRBJ1-2
CDR3aa: CASGPDGYTF

abundance: .
v_gene: TRBV30
j_gene: TRBJ1-3
CDR3aa: CAWNPGTSGNTIYF

abundance: .
v_gene: TRBV7-9
j_gene: TRBJ2-7
CDR3aa: CASSLAGTGVYEQYF

abundance: few
v_gene: TRBV6-5
j_gene: TRBJ2-7
CDR3aa: CASRGDRASSYEQYF

abundance: .
v_gene: TRBV4-1
j_gene: TRBJ1-1
CDR3aa: CASSLNPGTAFF

abundance: .
v_gene: TRBV9
j_gene: TRBJ2-7
CDR3aa: CASSETGEGHEQYF

abundance: .
v_gene: TRBV4-2
j_gene: TRBJ2-3
CDR3aa: CASSPRGDSPYF

abundance: .
v_gene: TRBV9
j_gene: TRBJ1-1
CDR3aa: CASSVGGITEAFF

abundance: .
v_gene: TRBV2
j_gene: TRBJ1-3
CDR3aa: CASSVGSSGNTIYF

abundance: .
v_gene: TRBV19
j_gene: TRBJ2-2
CDR3aa: CASSQGSGELFF

abundance: .
v_gene: TRBV19
j_gene: TRBJ1-5
CDR3aa: CASSIRGHSNQPQHF

abundance: once
v_gene: TRBV7-2
j_gene: TRBJ1-6
CDR3aa: CASSLGAGTPSSYNSPLHF

abundance: .
v_gene: TRBV19
j_gene: TRBJ1-3
CDR3aa: CASSIRGTSGNTIYF

abundance: .
v_gene: TRBV7-2
j_gene: TRBJ2-7
CDR3aa: CASSLGRGAIYEQYF

abundance: .
v_gene: TRBV6-1
j_gene: TRBJ2-7
CDR3aa: CASSEHPGQYF

abundance: .
v_gene: TRBV6-5
j_gene: TRBJ2-7
CDR3aa: CASSYGVPVGAYEQYF

abundance: .
v_gene: TRBV19
j_gene: TRBJ1-3
CDR3aa: CASSLRQPGNTIYF

abundance: .
v_gene: TRBV29-1
j_gene: TRBJ2-7
CDR3aa: CSAGDSFYEQYF

abundance: .
v_gene: TRBV7-8
j_gene: TRBJ1-4
CDR3aa: CASSLVLSEKLFF

abundance: .
v_gene: TRBV29-1
j_gene: TRBJ2-3
CDR3aa: CSGKRDRGIDTQYF

abundance: .
v_gene: TRBV9
j_gene: TRBJ1-1
CDR3aa: CASSSILGTVEAFF

abundance: medium-sized
v_gene: TRBV7-9
j_gene: TRBJ1-2
CDR3aa: CASSPETSYGYTF

abundance: .
v_gene: TRBV18
j_gene: TRBJ2-7
CDR3aa: CASSPGPFSYEQYF

abundance: .
v_gene: TRBV30
j_gene: TRBJ2-5
CDR3aa: CAWSPLQYF

abundance: .
v_gene: TRBV5-6
j_gene: TRBJ2-1
CDR3aa: CASSLIIRTGSFDEQFF

abundance: .
v_gene: TRBV30
j_gene: TRBJ2-3
CDR3aa: CAWTPLGPDTQYF

abundance: .
v_gene: TRBV11-2
j_gene: TRBJ1-2
CDR3aa: CASSFPGSYRF

abundance: .
v_gene: TRBV12-5
j_gene: TRBJ1-1
CDR3aa: CASGLVVTATNTEAFF

abundance: .
v_gene: TRBV6-5
j_gene: TRBJ1-5
CDR3aa: CASSYSIGTNQPQHF

abundance: few
v_gene: TRBV5-6
j_gene: TRBJ2-7
CDR3aa: CASGPWGEQYF

abundance: .
v_gene: TRBV1
j_gene: TRBJ1-1
CDR3aa: CTSSQTPTPEAFF

abundance: .
v_gene: TRBV28
j_gene: TRBJ1-1
CDR3aa: CASMGVGVLRRGAEAFF

abundance: .
v_gene: TRBV29-1
j_gene: TRBJ2-7
CDR3aa: CSDGRVGQGLAGGPHEQYF

abundance: .
v_gene: TRBV5-4
j_gene: TRBJ2-1
CDR3aa: CASSLPPGMDEQFF

abundance: .
v_gene: TRBV6-5
j_gene: TRBJ1-1
CDR3aa: CASSYIGAGDTEAFF

abundance: large
v_gene: TRBV7-3
j_gene: TRBJ2-7
CDR3aa: CASSLGRTYEQYF

abundance: .
v_gene: TRBV4-1
j_gene: TRBJ2-1
CDR3aa: CASSQDTAWENSYNEQFF

abundance: .
v_gene: TRBV19
j_gene: TRBJ2-7
CDR3aa: CASSTWTGGSNEQYF

abundance: .
v_gene: TRBV6-6
j_gene: TRBJ2-2
CDR3aa: CASCGTGGTGELFF

abundance: .
v_gene: TRBV9
j_gene: TRBJ2-2
CDR3aa: CASSFQAGGGTGELFF

abundance: .
v_gene: TRBV30
j_gene: TRBJ1-1
CDR3aa: CAWRTWGVTEAFF

abundance: .
v_gene: TRBV2
j_gene: TRBJ2-7
CDR3aa: CASSEWDNYEQYF